These T cell receptor beta chains were read from a single sample in a study of Graves' ophthalmopathy and Graves' hyperthyroidism. TCRdb re-called the multiplex PCR reads through MiXCR, storing one row per CDR3 protein. The sample lists 150,000 to 200,000 distinct CDR3 sequences, about two fifths occurring once. The source material was peripheral blood. The source of these receptors is a young man with Graves' ophthalmopathy. The CDR3 runs from the conserved cysteine through the conserved F or W. Fields, in order: clone size, J gene, V gene, D gene, CDR3 protein, CDR3 DNA. The D gene is left open where the match is weak. Only some rows state a clone size, as once, few, many or a class for expanded clones.

clone_size: NA
j_call: TRBJ2-7
v_call: TRBV6-5
d_call: TRBD2
cdr3_aa: CASSYSGTSGYYEQYF
cdr3_nt: TGTGCCAGCAGTTACTCAGGAACTAGCGGGTACTACGAGCAGTACTTC

clone_size: NA
j_call: TRBJ2-4
v_call: TRBV28
d_call: NA
cdr3_aa: CASSPIGSKNIQYF
cdr3_nt: TGTGCCAGCAGTCCCATAGGGTCTAAAAACATTCAGTACTTC

clone_size: few
j_call: TRBJ1-3
v_call: TRBV6-1
d_call: NA
cdr3_aa: CASSEETSPGNTIYF
cdr3_nt: TGTGCCAGCAGTGAAGAGACAAGCCCTGGAAACACCATATATTTT

clone_size: NA
j_call: TRBJ2-7
v_call: TRBV6-1
d_call: TRBD1
cdr3_aa: CASSHIGTGEYEQYF
cdr3_nt: TGTGCCAGCAGCCACATTGGGACAGGGGAGTACGAGCAGTACTTC

clone_size: NA
j_call: TRBJ2-7
v_call: TRBV7-2
d_call: TRBD2
cdr3_aa: CASSDSGRKLPYEQYF
cdr3_nt: TGTGCCAGCAGCGATAGCGGGAGGAAACTCCCCTACGAGCAGTACTTC

clone_size: NA
j_call: TRBJ2-7
v_call: TRBV20-1
d_call: NA
cdr3_aa: CSARFAGPSYEQYF
cdr3_nt: TGCAGTGCTAGATTTGCGGGACCCTCCTACGAGCAGTACTTC

clone_size: many
j_call: TRBJ1-3
v_call: TRBV30
d_call: TRBD1
cdr3_aa: CAWNGGDSSGNTIYF
cdr3_nt: TGTGCCTGGAATGGAGGGGACAGCTCTGGAAACACCATATATTTT

clone_size: NA
j_call: TRBJ1-2
v_call: TRBV28
d_call: NA
cdr3_aa: CASSLARNYGYTF
cdr3_nt: TGTGCCAGCAGTTTAGCGAGGAACTATGGCTACACCTTC

clone_size: many
j_call: TRBJ2-7
v_call: TRBV6-2/TRBV6-3
d_call: NA
cdr3_aa: CASSTGSWNEQYF
cdr3_nt: TGTGCCAGCAGTACGGGGAGTTGGAACGAGCAGTACTTC

clone_size: many
j_call: TRBJ2-7
v_call: TRBV4-1
d_call: TRBD2
cdr3_aa: CASSLNLAGRNYEQYF
cdr3_nt: TGCGCCAGCAGCCTAAACCTAGCGGGAAGAAACTACGAGCAGTACTTC

clone_size: many
j_call: TRBJ1-6
v_call: TRBV6-5
d_call: TRBD1
cdr3_aa: CASRQDRGLNSPLHF
cdr3_nt: TGTGCCAGCAGGCAAGACAGGGGATTAAACTCACCCCTCCACTTT

clone_size: many
j_call: TRBJ1-3
v_call: TRBV20-1
d_call: NA
cdr3_aa: CSARSGELSGNTIYF
cdr3_nt: TGCAGTGCTAGATCCGGGGAGTTATCTGGAAACACCATATATTTT

clone_size: NA
j_call: TRBJ2-7
v_call: TRBV11-2
d_call: NA
cdr3_aa: CASSPHGLEQYF
cdr3_nt: TGTGCCAGCAGCCCCCACGGGCTCGAGCAGTACTTC

clone_size: many
j_call: TRBJ2-5
v_call: TRBV11-2
d_call: NA
cdr3_aa: CASSPKGLAGAETQYF
cdr3_nt: TGTGCCAGCAGCCCTAAGGGTCTGGCAGGGGCCGAGACCCAGTACTTC

clone_size: many
j_call: TRBJ2-2
v_call: TRBV24-1
d_call: NA
cdr3_aa: CATSPRLNTGELFF
cdr3_nt: TGTGCCACCAGTCCGCGGTTGAACACCGGGGAGCTGTTTTTT

clone_size: many
j_call: TRBJ2-5
v_call: TRBV6-2/TRBV6-3
d_call: NA
cdr3_aa: CASSYSVQETQYF
cdr3_nt: TGTGCCAGCAGTTACTCCGTCCAAGAGACCCAGTACTTC

clone_size: NA
j_call: TRBJ2-5
v_call: TRBV7-8
d_call: TRBD1
cdr3_aa: CASSLATGTGQETQYF
cdr3_nt: TGTGCCAGCAGCTTAGCGACGGGGACAGGGCAAGAGACCCAGTACTTC

clone_size: many
j_call: TRBJ1-1
v_call: TRBV28
d_call: NA
cdr3_aa: CASVEQGASSTEAFF
cdr3_nt: TGTGCCAGCGTAGAGCAGGGCGCGAGCAGCACTGAAGCTTTCTTT

clone_size: NA
j_call: TRBJ2-5
v_call: TRBV18
d_call: NA
cdr3_aa: CASSPRKGKETQYF
cdr3_nt: TGTGCCAGCTCCCCTCGCAAGGGGAAAGAGACCCAGTACTTC

clone_size: many
j_call: TRBJ2-7
v_call: TRBV6-2/TRBV6-3
d_call: NA
cdr3_aa: CASSWDSRYEQYF
cdr3_nt: TGTGCCAGCAGTTGGGACTCCCGCTACGAGCAGTACTTC

clone_size: NA
j_call: TRBJ1-2
v_call: TRBV6-2/TRBV6-3
d_call: NA
cdr3_aa: CASSLYEGYGYTF
cdr3_nt: TGTGCCAGCAGTCTCTACGAAGGCTATGGCTACACCTTC

clone_size: many
j_call: TRBJ2-7
v_call: TRBV12-3/TRBV12-4
d_call: NA
cdr3_aa: CASSGAYEQYF
cdr3_nt: TGTGCCAGCAGCGGGGCCTACGAGCAGTACTTC

clone_size: NA
j_call: TRBJ2-7
v_call: TRBV12-3/TRBV12-4
d_call: TRBD2
cdr3_aa: CASSTSGRGSYEQYF
cdr3_nt: TGTGCCAGCAGCACTAGCGGGAGGGGATCCTACGAGCAGTACTTC

clone_size: once
j_call: TRBJ1-6
v_call: TRBV6-5
d_call: TRBD1
cdr3_aa: CASSYHPGGQGNSPLHF
cdr3_nt: TGTGCCAGCAGTTACCATCCGGGGGGACAGGGGAATTCACCCCTCCACTTT

clone_size: many
j_call: TRBJ2-5
v_call: TRBV27
d_call: NA
cdr3_aa: CASSPGGGFQETQYF
cdr3_nt: TGTGCCAGCAGTCCGGGTGGGGGATTTCAAGAGACCCAGTACTTC

clone_size: NA
j_call: TRBJ1-6
v_call: TRBV12-3/TRBV12-4
d_call: NA
cdr3_aa: CASRPNSGTPLHF
cdr3_nt: TGTGCCAGCAGACCTAACTCCGGCACACCCCTCCACTTT

clone_size: NA
j_call: TRBJ2-7
v_call: TRBV6-1
d_call: TRBD2
cdr3_aa: CASSDQTSGNTYEQYF
cdr3_nt: TGTGCCAGCAGCGACCAGACTAGCGGGAATACCTACGAGCAGTACTTC

clone_size: NA
j_call: TRBJ2-7
v_call: TRBV6-1
d_call: NA
cdr3_aa: CASSRLRKGGYEQYF
cdr3_nt: TGTGCCAGCAGTCGACTCCGGAAGGGTGGTTACGAGCAGTACTTC

clone_size: many
j_call: TRBJ2-7
v_call: TRBV6-5
d_call: NA
cdr3_aa: CASRGGPYEQYF
cdr3_nt: TGTGCCAGCAGAGGCGGGCCTTACGAGCAGTACTTC

clone_size: NA
j_call: TRBJ2-7
v_call: TRBV28
d_call: NA
cdr3_aa: CASTREFGNEQYF
cdr3_nt: TGTGCCAGCACTCGGGAATTCGGTAACGAGCAGTACTTC

clone_size: NA
j_call: TRBJ2-7
v_call: TRBV6-2/TRBV6-3
d_call: NA
cdr3_aa: CASSYSTGHEQYF
cdr3_nt: TGTGCCAGCAGTTACTCGACGGGGCACGAGCAGTACTTC

clone_size: NA
j_call: TRBJ2-5
v_call: TRBV6-1
d_call: NA
cdr3_aa: CASSENDDGGTQYF
cdr3_nt: TGTGCCAGCAGTGAAAATGACGACGGAGGGACCCAGTACTTC

clone_size: NA
j_call: TRBJ1-1
v_call: TRBV11-2
d_call: NA
cdr3_aa: CASSPSGGLNTEAFF
cdr3_nt: TGTGCCAGCAGCCCAAGCGGGGGGCTGAACACTGAAGCTTTCTTT

clone_size: many
j_call: TRBJ2-7
v_call: TRBV6-2/TRBV6-3
d_call: NA
cdr3_aa: CASSYGRVGFGEQYF
cdr3_nt: TGTGCCAGCAGTTACGGACGGGTGGGGTTCGGCGAGCAGTACTTC

clone_size: many
j_call: TRBJ2-5
v_call: TRBV30
d_call: NA
cdr3_aa: CAWSDRGQPNQETQYF
cdr3_nt: TGTGCCTGGAGTGACCGAGGACAGCCGAACCAAGAGACCCAGTACTTC

clone_size: many
j_call: TRBJ2-7
v_call: TRBV12-3/TRBV12-4
d_call: NA
cdr3_aa: CASRLEALHEQYF
cdr3_nt: TGTGCCAGCAGATTGGAGGCCCTCCACGAGCAGTACTTC

clone_size: many
j_call: TRBJ1-1
v_call: TRBV6-4
d_call: TRBD1
cdr3_aa: CASSALPGQGGKNTEAFF
cdr3_nt: TGTGCCAGCAGTGCCCTCCCGGGACAGGGGGGGAAGAACACTGAAGCTTTCTTT

clone_size: many
j_call: TRBJ2-7
v_call: TRBV7-9
d_call: NA
cdr3_aa: CASSSGPRTNYEQYF
cdr3_nt: TGTGCCAGCAGCTCGGGACCCAGGACTAACTACGAGCAGTACTTC

clone_size: few
j_call: TRBJ2-7
v_call: TRBV11-1
d_call: NA
cdr3_aa: CATSRVGAYEQYF
cdr3_nt: TGTGCCACCAGCAGAGTAGGGGCCTACGAGCAGTACTTC

clone_size: NA
j_call: TRBJ2-7
v_call: TRBV7-2
d_call: NA
cdr3_aa: CASSQSRTSYEQYF
cdr3_nt: TGTGCCAGCAGCCAATCCCGGACCTCCTACGAGCAGTACTTC

clone_size: many
j_call: TRBJ1-2
v_call: TRBV20-1
d_call: NA
cdr3_aa: CSATEGYGYTF
cdr3_nt: TGCAGTGCCACGGAAGGGTATGGCTACACCTTC

clone_size: few
j_call: TRBJ1-1
v_call: TRBV4-3
d_call: NA
cdr3_aa: CASSQDRGMNTEAFF
cdr3_nt: TGCGCCAGCAGCCAAGATCGGGGAATGAACACTGAAGCTTTCTTT

clone_size: NA
j_call: TRBJ1-1
v_call: TRBV12-5
d_call: NA
cdr3_aa: CASEEAGTNTEAFF
cdr3_nt: TGTGCTAGTGAAGAGGCGGGGACGAACACTGAAGCTTTCTTT

clone_size: many
j_call: TRBJ1-2
v_call: TRBV6-5
d_call: NA
cdr3_aa: CASRYDGDGGYTF
cdr3_nt: TGTGCCAGCAGATACGACGGAGATGGGGGCTACACCTTC